This passage covers 4 T cell receptor beta chains from one sample sequenced in a study of response to subunit inactivated influenza vaccine listed by TCRdb under 2018. The library was generated by RT-PCR. TCRdb lists the instrument as Illumina HiSeq 2500. Starting from the raw public reads, TCRdb applied fastp trimming at Q25, assembled clones with MiXCR and retained in-frame beta chains. CDR3 protein duplicates are merged, each entry listing the most common genes and DNA. The sample table lists more than 700,000 distinct CDR3 sequences, around 21% of them with a count of one. Together, the top ten hold approximately 10% of the sample. Sample: PBMCs from blood, taken roughly 5 days after vaccination. The receptors were sampled from a man in his fifties who received an inactivated influenza vaccine. Donor details come from another sample of the same person, matched by shared clones.

The V call is TRBV5-1, the J call TRBJ2-3, with unresolved D. V lost 2 bases and J 5 bases, leaving 15 bases between the germline ends. CDR3 length: 15 amino acids. The V gene's germline CDR1 is SGHRS and CDR2 YFSETQ. DNA of the CDR3: TGCGCCAGCAGCTTCAATAGGAGAACACTAGATACGCAGTATTTT. Amino acid sequence: CASSFNRRTLDTQYF.

In its sample, this clonotype was seen many times. CDR3 sequence (DNA): TGCGCCAGCAGCCAAGATCTCGTGGTCTGGGGTGCCGAGCAGTACTTC. Protein sequence: CASSQDLVVWGAEQYF. This chain uses TRBV4-3 with TRBJ2-7; D ambiguous. Trimming removed 0 bases from V and 6 bases from J, with 18 bases in between. CDR3 length equals 16 residues. Germline V gene data show CDR1 as LGHNA and CDR2 as YSLEER.

The sample holds many counts of this clonotype. V usage is TRBV12-3 or TRBV12-4 and J usage is TRBJ1-2; D not resolved. The CDR3 is 12 amino acids. V was trimmed by 7 bases and J by 1 base, leaving 7 bases between them. In DNA form, the CDR3 reads TGTGCCAGCAAAACCATTAACTATGGCTACACCTTC. Protein: CASKTINYGYTF.

This clonotype was detected only once. The germline gene is not matched at one end of the junction; a read error may be the cause. V gene TRBV4-2 combines with J gene TRBJ2-3; tentatively, D is TRBD2 (5 bases). CDR1 is LGHNA and CDR2 is YNFKEQ in the germline V gene. This CDR3 region has 13 residues. Written as DNA, the CDR3 is TGTGCCAGCAGCCAACCTCCTAGCTCCAAGCTGCATTTT. Translation: CASSQPPSSKLHF.